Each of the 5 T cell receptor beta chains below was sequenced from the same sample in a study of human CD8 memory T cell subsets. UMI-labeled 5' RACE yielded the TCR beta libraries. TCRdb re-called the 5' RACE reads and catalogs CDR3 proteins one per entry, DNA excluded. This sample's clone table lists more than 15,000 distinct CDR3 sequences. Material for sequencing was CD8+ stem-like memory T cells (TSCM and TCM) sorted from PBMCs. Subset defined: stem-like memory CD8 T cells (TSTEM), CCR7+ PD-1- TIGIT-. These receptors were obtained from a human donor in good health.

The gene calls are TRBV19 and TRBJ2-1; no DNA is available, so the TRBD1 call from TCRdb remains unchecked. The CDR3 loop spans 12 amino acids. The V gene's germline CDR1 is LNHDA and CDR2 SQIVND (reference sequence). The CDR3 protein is CASSVRYNEQFF.

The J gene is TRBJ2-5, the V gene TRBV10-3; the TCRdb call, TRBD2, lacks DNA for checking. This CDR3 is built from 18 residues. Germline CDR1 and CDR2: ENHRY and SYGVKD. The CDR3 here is CAISDPGLAGELQETQYF.

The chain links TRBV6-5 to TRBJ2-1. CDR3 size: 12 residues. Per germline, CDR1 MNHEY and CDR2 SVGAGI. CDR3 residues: CASSYDDQEQFF.

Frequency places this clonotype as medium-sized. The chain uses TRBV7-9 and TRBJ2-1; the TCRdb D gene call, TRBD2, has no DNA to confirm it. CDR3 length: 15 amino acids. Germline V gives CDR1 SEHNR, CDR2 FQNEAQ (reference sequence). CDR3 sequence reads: CASSSGLAYLTGQFF.

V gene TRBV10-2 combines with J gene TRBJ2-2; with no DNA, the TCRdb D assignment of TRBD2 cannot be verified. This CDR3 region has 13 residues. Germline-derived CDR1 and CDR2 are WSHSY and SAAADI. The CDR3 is CASSVGPPGELFF.